Below, one T cell receptor beta chain is given with its context. This sample is part of a study of cytomegalovirus exposure and HLA in healthy donors. PCR involved 60 Vbeta and 13 Jbeta primers. Assay used: immunoSEQ multiplex PCR; TCRdb lists only in-frame clones, some missing. The sample has approximately 200,000 clones; about 84% are singletons. Trimming cost V 8 bases and J 6 bases; bases outside gene matches: 10. Germline CDR1 is MDHEN and CDR2 is SYDVKM. The CDR3 runs 14 residues. The sequence was collected from a human donor in good health. The V call is TRBV28, the J call TRBJ2-7, with 10 bases lining up with TRBD2. Sequencing was carried out using PBMCs. The CDR3 spells CASGYSGRLGEQYF. The DNA for the CDR3 is TGTGCCAGCGGATATAGCGGGAGGCTGGGCGAGCAGTACTTC.